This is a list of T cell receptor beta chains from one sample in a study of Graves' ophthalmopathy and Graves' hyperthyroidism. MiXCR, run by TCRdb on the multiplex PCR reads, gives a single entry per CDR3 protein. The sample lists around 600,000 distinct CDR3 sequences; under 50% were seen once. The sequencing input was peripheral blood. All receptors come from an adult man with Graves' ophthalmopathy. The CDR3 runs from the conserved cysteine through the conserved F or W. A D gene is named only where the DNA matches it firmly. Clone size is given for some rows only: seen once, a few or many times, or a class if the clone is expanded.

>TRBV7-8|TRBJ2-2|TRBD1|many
TGTGCCAGCAGCTTAAGAGGGACAGTGAACACCGGGGAGCTGTTTTTT
CASSLRGTVNTGELFF
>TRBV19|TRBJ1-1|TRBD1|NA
TGTGCCGGTAGTATCGGGACAGGGGGCAGGACTGAAGCTTTCTTT
CAGSIGTGGRTEAFF
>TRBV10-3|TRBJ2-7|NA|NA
TGTGCCATCAGTGACGGGGGACAGTATACCTACGAGCAGTACTTC
CAISDGGQYTYEQYF
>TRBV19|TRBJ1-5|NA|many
TGTGCCAGTAGTATGGGACCACAGGGTCAGCCCCAGCATTTT
CASSMGPQGQPQHF
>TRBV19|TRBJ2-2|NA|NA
TGTGCCAGTAGTAAACTCGGAGAGACTGGAAACACCGGGGAGCTGTTTTTT
CASSKLGETGNTGELFF
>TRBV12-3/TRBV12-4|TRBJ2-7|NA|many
TGTGCCAGCCGACCAGGGGACGGGTCCTACGAGCAGTACTTC
CASRPGDGSYEQYF
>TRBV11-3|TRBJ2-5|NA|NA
TGTGCCAGCAGCCCACCGACAGAGGGGGAGACCCAGTACTTC
CASSPPTEGETQYF
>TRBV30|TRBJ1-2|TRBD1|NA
TGTGCCTGGACAGGGGGGAACTATGGCTACACCTTC
CAWTGGNYGYTF
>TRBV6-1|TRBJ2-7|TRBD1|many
TGTGCCAGCATTGCAGGACAGGGTACCGAGCAGTACTTC
CASIAGQGTEQYF
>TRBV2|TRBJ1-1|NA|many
TGTGCCAGTTTAGGGGAGCCGATTACTGAAGCTTTCTTT
CASLGEPITEAFF
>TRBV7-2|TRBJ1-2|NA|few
TGTGCCAGCAGCGCTCCGGGCCTAAACTATGGCTACACCTTC
CASSAPGLNYGYTF
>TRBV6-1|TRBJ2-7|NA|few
TGTGGGGTTGGTGGGGGGCTGGGCGAGCAGTACTTC
CGVGGGLGEQYF
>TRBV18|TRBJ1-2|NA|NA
TGTGCCAGCTCACCAACGGTCCCCCACTATGGCTACACCTTC
CASSPTVPHYGYTF
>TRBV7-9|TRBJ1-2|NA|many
TGTGCCAGCAGCTTTCCGGACGGCCTCCGCTACACCTTC
CASSFPDGLRYTF
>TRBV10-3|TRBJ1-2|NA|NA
TGTGCCATCAGTGAGGGCCGGGCAGGGGATGGCTACACCTTC
CAISEGRAGDGYTF
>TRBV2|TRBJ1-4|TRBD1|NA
TGTGCCAGCACTGGACAGGCGAATAATGAAAAACTGTTTTTT
CASTGQANNEKLFF
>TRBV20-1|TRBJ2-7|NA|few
TGCAGTGCTCAACGGGCCTACGAGCAGTACTTC
CSAQRAYEQYF
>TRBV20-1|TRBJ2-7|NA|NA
TGCAGTGCTAGAGATAGGACAGCTTACGGCGGCGAGCAGTACTTC
CSARDRTAYGGEQYF
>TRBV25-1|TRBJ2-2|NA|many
TGTGCCAGCAGTGACCGGGGAACCGGGGAGCTGTTTTTT
CASSDRGTGELFF
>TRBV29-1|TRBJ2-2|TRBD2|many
TGCAGCGTAGGACTAGCAAGTAACACCGGGGAGCTGTTTTTT
CSVGLASNTGELFF
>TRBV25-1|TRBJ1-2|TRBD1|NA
TGTGCCAGCAGTGCTACGCGGGGACAGAGCTATGGCTACACCTTC
CASSATRGQSYGYTF
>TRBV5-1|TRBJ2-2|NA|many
TGCGCCAGCAGCCAAAATTTACTCACCGGGGAGCTGTTTTTT
CASSQNLLTGELFF
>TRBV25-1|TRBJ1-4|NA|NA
TGTGCCAGCAGCGTTCTAGGGGTTGAGGAAAAACTGTTTTTT
CASSVLGVEEKLFF
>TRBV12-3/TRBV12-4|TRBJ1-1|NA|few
TGTGCCAGCAGTTTATACAGGGAGGGCACTGAAGCTTTCTTT
CASSLYREGTEAFF
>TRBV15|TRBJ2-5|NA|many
TGTGCCACCAGCAGACCGACTAGAGTCCAAGAGACCCAGTACTTC
CATSRPTRVQETQYF
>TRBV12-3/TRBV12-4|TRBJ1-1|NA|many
TGTGCCAGCAGTATCTCAGGGAGAGCTTTCTTT
CASSISGRAFF
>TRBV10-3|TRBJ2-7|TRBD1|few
TGTGCCAGCAGTTACTCGACAGGGGGCCCCTACGAGCAGTACTTC
CASSYSTGGPYEQYF
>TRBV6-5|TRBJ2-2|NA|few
TGTGCCAGCAGTTACTCGACAGCGACCGGGGAGCTGTTTTTT
CASSYSTATGELFF
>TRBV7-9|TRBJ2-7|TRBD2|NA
TGTGCCAGCAGCTCCGCCGGGACTAGCGAGACCTACGAGCAGTACTTC
CASSSAGTSETYEQYF